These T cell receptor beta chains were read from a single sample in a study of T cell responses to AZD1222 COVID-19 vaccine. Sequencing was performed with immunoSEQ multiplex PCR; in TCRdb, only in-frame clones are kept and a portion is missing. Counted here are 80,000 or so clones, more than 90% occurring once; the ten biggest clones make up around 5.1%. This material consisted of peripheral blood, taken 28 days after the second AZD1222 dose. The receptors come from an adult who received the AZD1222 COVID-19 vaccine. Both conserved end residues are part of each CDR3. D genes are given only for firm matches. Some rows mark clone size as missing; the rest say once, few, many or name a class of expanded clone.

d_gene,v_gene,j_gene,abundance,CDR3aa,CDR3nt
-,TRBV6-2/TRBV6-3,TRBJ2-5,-,CASSRDISYQETQYF,TGTGCCAGCAGCAGGGACATCTCGTACCAAGAGACCCAGTACTTC
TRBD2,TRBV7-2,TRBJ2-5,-,CASSFRSSGSLETQYF,TGTGCCAGCAGCTTCCGTTCTAGCGGGAGCTTAGAGACCCAGTACTTC
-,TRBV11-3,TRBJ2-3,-,CASSYLASTDTQYF,TGTGCCAGCAGCTATTTGGCTAGCACAGATACGCAGTATTTT
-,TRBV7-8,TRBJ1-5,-,CASSLVLEGKGQPQHF,TGTGCCAGCAGCTTAGTTCTCGAGGGGAAGGGTCAGCCCCAGCATTTT
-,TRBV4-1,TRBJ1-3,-,CASSPTSGNTIYF,TGCGCCAGCAGCCCGACCTCTGGAAACACCATATATTTT
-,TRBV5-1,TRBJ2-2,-,CASSLEGEFAGELFF,TGCGCCAGCAGCTTGGAGGGAGAGTTCGCCGGGGAGCTGTTTTTT
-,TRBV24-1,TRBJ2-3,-,CATSDRRRVGTDTQYF,TGTGCCACCAGTGATCGCCGCAGGGTAGGCACAGATACGCAGTATTTT
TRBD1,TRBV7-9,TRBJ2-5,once,CASSKTGGPETQYF,TGTGCCAGCAGCAAGACAGGGGGCCCCGAGACCCAGTACTTC
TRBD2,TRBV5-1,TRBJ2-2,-,CASSASGSTGELFF,TGCGCCAGCAGCGCCAGCGGGAGTACCGGGGAGCTGTTTTTT
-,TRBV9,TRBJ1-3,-,CASSQGFPTSGNTIYF,TGTGCCAGCAGCCAAGGGTTTCCCACCTCTGGAAACACCATATATTTT
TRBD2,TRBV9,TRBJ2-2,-,CASSPVLAGGHGELFF,TGTGCCAGCAGCCCAGTACTAGCGGGAGGTCACGGGGAGCTGTTTTTT
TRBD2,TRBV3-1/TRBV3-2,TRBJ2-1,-,CASSRTSDGADEQFF,TGTGCCAGCAGCCGCACTAGCGACGGGGCAGATGAGCAGTTCTTC
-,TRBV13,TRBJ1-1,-,CASSLVGSGEAFF,TGTGCCAGCAGCTTAGTTGGTAGCGGGGAAGCTTTCTTT
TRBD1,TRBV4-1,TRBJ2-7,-,CASSQDIDRGREQYF,TGCGCCAGCAGCCAAGATATAGACAGGGGCCGGGAGCAGTACTTC
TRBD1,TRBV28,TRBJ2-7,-,CASSPIQGLRSEQYF,TGTGCCAGCAGTCCTATACAGGGGTTGAGGAGCGAGCAGTACTTC
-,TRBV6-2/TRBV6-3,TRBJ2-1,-,CASSTNKGGSYNEQFF,TGTGCCAGCAGTACGAATAAAGGGGGCTCCTACAATGAGCAGTTCTTC
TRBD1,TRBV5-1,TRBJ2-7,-,CASSTGQDTYEQYF,TGCGCCAGCAGCACCGGACAGGACACCTACGAGCAGTACTTC
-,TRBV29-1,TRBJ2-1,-,CSVEDLSLVREQFF,TGCAGCGTTGAAGATCTTTCACTAGTGCGTGAGCAGTTCTTC
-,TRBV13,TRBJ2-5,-,CASSRGGLQETQYF,TGTGCCAGCAGCCGAGGAGGCCTCCAAGAGACCCAGTACTTC
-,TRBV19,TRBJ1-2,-,CASSIRAGGYTF,TGTGCCAGTAGTATCCGGGCTGGTGGCTACACCTTC
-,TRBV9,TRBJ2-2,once,CASSVGLGNTGELFF,TGTGCCAGCAGCGTAGGACTAGGGAACACCGGGGAGCTGTTTTTT
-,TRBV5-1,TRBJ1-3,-,CASSLASGSGNTIYF,TGCGCCAGCAGCTTGGCCTCGGGTTCTGGAAACACCATATATTTT
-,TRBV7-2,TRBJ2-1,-,CASRLSGLAGEQFF,-
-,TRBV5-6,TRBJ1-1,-,CASSLGRPRDAFF,TGTGCCAGCAGCTTGGGGCGGCCCAGGGACGCTTTCTTT
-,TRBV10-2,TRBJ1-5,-,CASRDTRDQPQHF,TGCGCCAGCAGGGACACGCGGGATCAGCCCCAGCATTTT
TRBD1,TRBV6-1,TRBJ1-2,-,CASSEGTGNNGYGYTF,TGTGCCAGCAGTGAAGGGACAGGGAATAATGGCTATGGCTACACCTTC
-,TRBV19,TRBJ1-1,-,CASSIEGGRVTEAFF,TGTGCCAGTAGTATAGAGGGAGGGCGAGTCACTGAAGCTTTCTTT
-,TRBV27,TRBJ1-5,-,CASRDINQPQHF,TGTGCCAGCCGGGATATCAATCAGCCCCAGCATTTT
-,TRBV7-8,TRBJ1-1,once,CASTQFGDTEAFF,TGTGCCAGCACCCAATTCGGAGACACTGAAGCTTTCTTT
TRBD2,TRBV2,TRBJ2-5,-,CASSRGLAGSQETQYF,TGTGCCAGCAGTCGGGGACTAGCGGGATCTCAAGAGACCCAGTACTTC
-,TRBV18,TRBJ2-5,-,CASSLEQGPEETQYF,TGTGCCAGCTCACTCGAACAGGGTCCAGAAGAGACCCAGTACTTC
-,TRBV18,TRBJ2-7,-,CASSADYEQYF,TGTGCCAGCTCAGCGGACTACGAGCAGTACTTC
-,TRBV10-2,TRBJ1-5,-,CASSGLEGNQPQHF,TGCGCCAGCAGTGGACTGGAAGGCAATCAGCCCCAGCATTTT
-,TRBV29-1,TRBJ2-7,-,CSVEDPGEQYF,TGTAGCGTTGAAGATCCGGGCGAGCAGTACTTC
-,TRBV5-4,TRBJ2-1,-,CASSLLSRTPSYNEQFF,TGTGCCAGCAGCTTGTTGAGCCGAACCCCCTCCTACAATGAGCAGTTCTTC
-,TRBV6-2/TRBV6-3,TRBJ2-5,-,CASSYNRVETQYF,TGTGCCAGCAGTTACAACAGGGTGGAGACCCAGTACTTC
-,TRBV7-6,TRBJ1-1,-,CASSSRGVEGTEAFF,TGTGCCAGCAGCTCCCGGGGGGTTGAGGGCACTGAAGCTTTCTTT
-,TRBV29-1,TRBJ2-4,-,CSVAGRGGENIQYF,TGCAGCGTTGCGGGCAGGGGTGGGGAAAACATTCAGTACTTC
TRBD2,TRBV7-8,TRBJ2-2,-,CASSLKLAGVTGELFF,TGTGCCAGCAGCTTAAAACTAGCGGGAGTCACCGGGGAGCTGTTTTTT
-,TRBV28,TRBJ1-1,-,CASSSMGHRRTEAFF,TGTGCCAGCAGTTCCATGGGACACCGACGCACTGAAGCTTTCTTT
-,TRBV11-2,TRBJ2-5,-,CASSWGGTGFQETQYF,TGTGCCAGCAGCTGGGGGGGGACAGGATTCCAAGAGACCCAGTACTTC
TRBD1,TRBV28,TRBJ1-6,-,CASSRTRQGHSPLHF,TGTGCCAGCAGTCGGACTCGACAGGGACATTCACCCCTCCACTTT
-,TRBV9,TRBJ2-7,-,CASSVGLRDPSYEQYF,TGTGCCAGCAGCGTAGGACTGCGGGACCCATCCTACGAGCAGTACTTC
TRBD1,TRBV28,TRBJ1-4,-,CASSSHRGRVEKLFF,TGTGCCAGCAGTAGCCACAGGGGACGCGTCGAAAAACTGTTTTTT
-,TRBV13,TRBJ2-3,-,CASSLLSGGSTDTQYF,TGTGCCAGCAGCCTTCTGAGTGGGGGGAGTACAGATACGCAGTATTTT
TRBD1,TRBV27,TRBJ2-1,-,CASRQTGGEQFF,TGTGCCAGCAGACAAACAGGGGGTGAGCAGTTCTTC
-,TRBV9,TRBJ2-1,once,CASSAPAAFSYNEQFF,TGTGCCAGCAGCGCCCCGGCGGCATTCTCCTACAATGAGCAGTTCTTC
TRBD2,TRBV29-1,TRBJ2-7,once,CSVGLAGEGEQYF,TGCAGCGTCGGACTAGCGGGAGAAGGAGAGCAGTACTTC